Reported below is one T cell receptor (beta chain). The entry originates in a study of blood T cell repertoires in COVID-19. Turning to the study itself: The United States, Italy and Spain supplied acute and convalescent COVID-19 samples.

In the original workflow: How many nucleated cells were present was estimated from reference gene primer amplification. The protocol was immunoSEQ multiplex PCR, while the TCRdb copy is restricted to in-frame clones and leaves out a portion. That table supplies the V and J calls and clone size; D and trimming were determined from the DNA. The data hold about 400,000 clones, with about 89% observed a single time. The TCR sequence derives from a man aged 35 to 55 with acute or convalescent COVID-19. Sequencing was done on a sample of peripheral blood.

The CDR3 reads CASSLRTGIYEQYF. DNA of the CDR3: TGTGCCAGCAGTCTAAGGACAGGGATCTACGAGCAGTACTTC. The rearrangement links TRBV6-5 to TRBJ2-7; TRBD1 agrees at 8 bases. V lost 5 bases to trimming and J lost 3 bases; unmatched junction nucleotides: 6. Germline CDR1 reads MNHEY; CDR2 reads SVGAGI. This CDR3 region has 14 residues.